Below, 21 T cell receptor beta chains from the same sample are listed, as sequenced in a study of T-cell memory formation after mild COVID-19. A single record per CDR3 protein comes from TCRdb applying MiXCR to the 5' RACE reads. The sample contains around 220,000 distinct CDR3 sequences, about 15% of which appear only once. Input material: PBMCs or a T cell subset sorted from them (not recorded which). The receptors shown here come from a man younger than 30 who had mild COVID-19 (a few samples of this study predate the infection). Cell type and time point are not known.

This clonotype has ten or more counts. The J gene is TRBJ1-2, the V gene TRBV20-1; a possible D gene is TRBD1 (5 bases). Looked up from germline, CDR1 is DFQATT and CDR2 is SNEGSKA (reference sequence). V was shortened by 7 bases and J by 1 base, with 19 bases between the two germline ends. The CDR3 runs to 15 residues. CDR3 loop: CSGLPRGFVNYGYTF. CDR3 DNA: TGCAGTGGACTCCCTCGGGGGTTTGTTAACTATGGCTACACCTTC.

This clonotype was detected many times. The V gene is TRBV7-2, the J gene TRBJ2-3; 7 bases agree with TRBD2. V shed 3 bases, J shed 6 bases, and the junction held 9 bases outside the gene matches. Germline CDR1 reads SGHTA; CDR2 reads FQGNSA. This CDR3 contains 15 residues. CDR3 nucleotides: TGTGCCAGCAGCTTGAATCTAGCGGCCGTGGATACGCAGTATTTT. It encodes CASSLNLAAVDTQYF.

CDR3 DNA: TGTGCCAGCAGCTCGAACTCAGGGTCAGGAAACACCATATATTTT. As protein: CASSSNSGSGNTIYF. The V gene is TRBV7-6, the J gene TRBJ1-3; D might be TRBD1 (5 bases). This CDR3 contains 15 residues. Germline V gene sequence: CDR1 SGHVS, CDR2 FNYEAQ. Deletions cut 4 bases from V and 4 bases from J, with 14 bases between.

The V call is TRBV7-2, the J call TRBJ1-6, with a tentative D call TRBD1 (6 bases). The germline V gene encodes CDR1 SGHTA and CDR2 FQGNSA. The CDR3 is 14 amino acids. The V end lost 2 bases, the J end lost 9 bases, and 11 bases lay between the germline ends. The CDR3 DNA reads as TGTGCCAGCAGCTTAAGGCAGGGGAGTTCACCCCTCCACTTT. Translated, it gives CASSLRQGSSPLHF.

This clonotype was counted only a few times. This sequence joins TRBV15 and TRBJ2-5; 11 nucleotides match TRBD2. Trimming took 3 bases from V and 3 from J; bases not matched to a gene: 6. Germline CDR1 LNHNV, CDR2 YYDKDF (reference sequence). This CDR3 contains 16 residues. The DNA of the CDR3 is TGTGCCACCAGCAGGGACATGGGACTAGCGGAAGAGACCCAGTACTTC. It yields the protein CATSRDMGLAEETQYF.

The J gene is TRBJ2-5, the V gene TRBV18, with a tentative D call TRBD1 (6 bases). V shed 6 bases and J shed 5 bases, with 13 bases lying between them. CDR1 is KGHSH, CDR2 LQKENI, per germline. CDR3 length: 13 residues. The CDR3 spells CASSQGTAETQYF. The CDR3 nucleotides read TGTGCCAGCTCCCAGGGGACGGCCGAGACCCAGTACTTC.

This clonotype has a handful of counts. The V and J genes are TRBV7-2 and TRBJ2-5; the match to TRBD1 covers 8 bases. Germline V CDR1 and CDR2: SGHTA, FQGNSA. The CDR3 is made up of 14 amino acids. V was pared by 5 bases and J by 5 bases, with 7 bases of the junction left unmatched. Here the CDR3 DNA reads TGTGCCAGCAGCACCCGACAGGGGCGGGAGACCCAGTACTTC. Translation: CASSTRQGRETQYF.

The chain is built from TRBV11-2 and TRBJ2-1, with TRBD2 matching 10 bases. Looked up from germline, CDR1 is SGHAT and CDR2 is FQNNGV. V lost 3 bases to trimming and J lost 2 bases; unmatched junction nucleotides: 7. The CDR3 covers 17 residues. This chain's CDR3 is CASSFPSGGAPYNEQFF. The CDR3 DNA reads TGTGCCAGCAGCTTTCCTAGCGGGGGAGCCCCCTACAATGAGCAGTTCTTC. Combining the CDR3 with reference TRBV11-2 and TRBJ2-1 gives the whole variable domain EAGVAQSPRYKIIEKRQSVAFWCNPISGHATLYWYQQILGQGPKLLIQFQNNGVVDDSQLPKDRFSAERLKGVDSTLKIQPAKLEDSAVYLCASSFPSGGAPYNEQFFGPGTRLTVL.

Ten or more counts support this clonotype. The V and J genes are TRBV6-6 and TRBJ2-7; D ambiguous. In germline, CDR1 is MNHNY, CDR2 SVGAGI (reference sequence). The CDR3 contains 13 residues. V was trimmed by 0 bases and J by 0 bases, leaving 3 bases between them. The CDR3 region is CASSYSPSYEQYV. Written as DNA, the CDR3 is TGTGCCAGCAGTTACTCCCCCTCCTACGAGCAGTACGTC.

The table lists this clonotype with a few counts. V usage is TRBV28 and J usage is TRBJ1-5, with a tentative D call TRBD1 (5 bases). Germline CDR1 is MDHEN and CDR2 is SYDVKM. This CDR3 has 13 amino acids. V was trimmed by 7 bases and J by 4 bases, leaving 11 bases between them. CDR3 nucleotide sequence: TGTGCCAGCACCCCAGGGTTTAATCAGCCCCAGCATTTT. Residues: CASTPGFNQPQHF.

This clonotype has just a few counts. This chain uses TRBV28 with TRBJ2-1; 10 bases fit TRBD2. Trimming took 8 bases from V and 2 from J; bases not matched to a gene: 9. The length of the CDR3 is 16 residues. Per germline, CDR1 MDHEN and CDR2 SYDVKM. The CDR3 sequence: CASRMGSGGTYNEQFF. CDR3 coding DNA: TGTGCCAGCCGCATGGGTAGCGGGGGGACCTACAATGAGCAGTTCTTC.

J is TRBJ1-6 and V is TRBV29-1; TRBD1 might be the D (5 bases). Germline CDR1 and CDR2: SQVTM and ANQGSEA. The V and J ends lost 6 bases and 5 bases respectively, with 17 bases between them. The CDR3 runs 15 residues. The DNA of the CDR3 is TGCAGCGTGTCGATAGGACGAGGGGATAATTCACCCCTCCACTTT. Amino acid sequence: CSVSIGRGDNSPLHF.

This clonotype was found a few times. This chain connects TRBV5-1 to TRBJ1-2; the D gene is possibly TRBD1 (5 bases). Germline CDR1 is SGHRS and CDR2 is YFSETQ. The ends were cut back, 6 bases at V and 2 bases at J, with 17 bases in the middle. CDR3 length equals 15 residues. The CDR3 loop reads CASNHGQGSNYGYTF. The CDR3 region has the DNA TGCGCCAGCAACCACGGCCAGGGCTCGAACTATGGCTACACCTTC.

This rearrangement joins TRBV12-3 or TRBV12-4 to TRBJ1-5, with unresolved D. This CDR3 has 15 amino acids. Trimming took off 8 bases at V and 0 bases at J, with 14 bases between the two ends. The CDR3 DNA reads as TGTGCCAGCCCCCTCCAACCATATAGCAATCAGCCCCAGCATTTT. Its protein is CASPLQPYSNQPQHF.

In this sample, this clonotype turned up many times. The chain couples TRBV12-3 or TRBV12-4 to TRBJ2-2; D may be TRBD1 (5 bases). The CDR3 has 15 amino acids. V gave up 3 bases and J gave up 4 bases, with 12 bases separating them. The CDR3 sequence is CASSFPAGLTGELFF. The DNA of the CDR3 is TGTGCCAGCAGTTTTCCGGCAGGGCTCACCGGGGAGCTGTTTTTT.

This chain connects TRBV20-1 to TRBJ2-5, with 11 bases identical to TRBD2. Germline values: CDR1 DFQATT, CDR2 SNEGSKA (reference sequence). The CDR3 covers 14 residues. With 4 bases clipped from V and 5 bases from J, the junction kept 6 bases outside the gene matches. The CDR3 loop is CSATSGGSVETQYF. The CDR3 coding sequence is TGCAGTGCTACTAGCGGGGGGTCGGTGGAGACCCAGTACTTC.

The rearrangement links TRBV7-8 to TRBJ2-1; TRBD2 matches at 8 bases. This CDR3 has 14 residues. V was clipped by 6 bases and J by 5 bases; unmatched bases: 6. CDR1 is SGHVS and CDR2 is FQNEAQ in the germline V gene. The CDR3 region is CASRGLVPHNEQFF. CDR3 sequence (DNA): TGTGCCAGCAGGGGACTAGTGCCCCACAATGAGCAGTTCTTC.

This clonotype turned up a few times. The chain combines TRBV7-8 with TRBJ2-3; 12 bases line up with TRBD2. The CDR3 has 16 amino acids. V lost 4 bases to trimming and J lost 0 bases; unmatched junction nucleotides: 2. Per the germline V gene, CDR1 is SGHVS and CDR2 is FQNEAQ. The CDR3 reads CASSYLAGGSTDTQYF. DNA of the CDR3: TGTGCCAGCAGCTACCTAGCGGGGGGGAGCACAGATACGCAGTATTTT.

The rearrangement uses TRBV3-1 and TRBJ2-1, with D uncertain. V was clipped by 4 bases and J by 0 bases, with 13 bases between them. In germline, CDR1 is LGHDT, CDR2 YNNKEL (reference sequence). This CDR3 region has 16 residues. CDR3 coding DNA: TGTGCCAGCAGCCCCATCGGAGAGAGCTCCTACAATGAGCAGTTCTTC. It specifies CASSPIGESSYNEQFF.

The J gene is TRBJ2-7, the V gene TRBV18; 7 positions agree with TRBD1. This CDR3 has 14 amino acids. V was clipped by 5 bases and J by 1 base; unmatched bases: 5. Germline values: CDR1 KGHSH, CDR2 LQKENI. CDR3 loop: CASSRDSFSYEQYF. CDR3 sequence (DNA): TGTGCCAGCTCAAGGGACAGTTTTTCCTACGAGCAGTACTTC.

This clonotype was picked up a small number of times. The rearrangement links TRBV5-6 to TRBJ2-2; tentative D call: TRBD1 (6 bases). Germline V lookup: CDR1 SGHDT, CDR2 YYEEEE. The CDR3 extends over 14 amino acids. The germline V and J ends were trimmed by 7 bases and 4 bases, with 14 bases remaining between them. CDR3 residues: CASLNQDSTGELFF. CDR3 bases: TGTGCCAGCCTGAACCAGGACAGCACCGGGGAGCTGTTTTTT.